A selection of T cell receptor beta chains follows, all from one sample in a study of OX40 agonist ivuxolimab in advanced cancers. Clones were sequenced by immunoSEQ multiplex PCR, and TCRdb holds only the in-frame ones, with some missing. The data contain some 68,000 clones, 83% of them singletons. Sequencing used CD4+ or CD8+ T cells sorted from blood, obtained in a trial of the OX40 agonist ivuxolimab. The receptors come from an adult with an advanced solid tumor such as melanoma, head and neck, liver or kidney cancer. Each CDR3 is given with its conserved first and last residue. A D gene is named only where the DNA matches it firmly. Size is omitted from some rows. Given values are once, few, many or a class for expanded clones.

d_call,j_call,v_call,clone_size,cdr3_aa,cdr3_nt
-,TRBJ2-7,TRBV2,-,CASRAQGSYEQYF,TGTGCCAGCAGGGCCCAGGGCTCCTACGAGCAGTACTTC
-,TRBJ1-4,TRBV15,-,CATSSPGRGKANEKLFF,TGTGCCACCAGCAGCCCGGGTAGGGGGAAAGCGAATGAAAAACTGTTTTTT
TRBD1,TRBJ1-1,TRBV11-2,-,CASSFHGQGRFYTEAFF,TGTGCCAGCAGCTTTCATGGACAGGGGAGATTTTACACTGAAGCTTTCTTT
-,TRBJ1-3,TRBV14,-,CASSYLHVPTDGNTIYF,TGTGCCAGCAGCTATCTACATGTTCCGACGGATGGAAACACCATATATTTT
-,TRBJ1-1,TRBV7-9,-,CASSFSRRVSSEAFF,TGTGCCAGCAGCTTTTCAAGGCGGGTTTCTAGTGAAGCTTTCTTT
-,TRBJ1-4,TRBV7-9,-,CASIEGATNEKLFF,TGTGCCAGCATCGAGGGTGCAACTAATGAAAAACTGTTTTTT
-,TRBJ2-7,TRBV7-8,-,CASSLRGGTGEQYF,TGTGCCAGCAGCTTAAGGGGAGGGACAGGCGAGCAGTACTTC
TRBD1,TRBJ2-5,TRBV18,-,CASSPPDRSWTQYF,TGTGCCAGCTCACCTCCGGACAGGTCTTGGACCCAGTACTTC
-,TRBJ2-7,TRBV6-5,once,CASGVTGFSSYEQYF,TGTGCCAGCGGGGTGACAGGATTTTCATCCTACGAGCAGTACTTC
-,TRBJ1-6,TRBV9,-,CASSVEGAGQSSYNSPLHF,TGTGCCAGCAGCGTAGAGGGCGCAGGGCAGAGCTCCTATAATTCACCCCTCCACTTT
-,TRBJ1-6,TRBV7-2,once,CASSRDVLGGSPLHF,TGTGCCAGCAGCCGGGATGTTCTGGGAGGTTCACCCCTCCACTTT
-,TRBJ1-6,TRBV19,-,CASRPVSNYSPLHF,TGTGCCAGTAGACCCGTGAGCAATTATTCACCCCTCCACTTT
TRBD1,TRBJ2-5,TRBV2,-,CASSGGQGHTTQYF,TGTGCCAGCTCTGGGGGACAGGGGCATACGACCCAGTACTTC
-,TRBJ1-1,TRBV7-2,-,CASSLGGWVDTEAFF,TGTGCCAGCAGCTTGGGAGGGTGGGTTGACACTGAAGCTTTCTTT
TRBD2,TRBJ2-3,TRBV5-1,-,CASSPTPSGGTDTQYF,TGCGCCAGCAGCCCCACCCCTAGCGGGGGTACAGATACGCAGTATTTT
-,TRBJ2-3,TRBV10-1,-,CASSQTTSTDTQYF,TGCGCCAGCAGCCAAACTACTAGCACAGATACGCAGTATTTT
TRBD1,TRBJ1-5,TRBV7-9,once,CASSLVEGADNQPQHF,TGTGCCAGCAGCTTAGTGGAGGGGGCAGACAATCAGCCCCAGCATTTT
-,TRBJ2-7,TRBV7-6,few,CASSVSPAYEQYF,TGTGCCAGCAGCGTAAGTCCGGCCTACGAGCAGTACTTC
-,TRBJ1-1,TRBV19,-,CASSTGGGGTEAFF,TGTGCCAGTAGCACGGGAGGGGGAGGAACTGAAGCTTTCTTT
-,TRBJ2-2,TRBV27,-,CASGKDRNTGELFF,TGTGCCAGCGGAAAAGACAGGAACACCGGGGAGCTGTTTTTT
-,TRBJ1-6,TRBV6-1,-,CASTGFNSPLHF,TGTGCCAGCACTGGGTTTAATTCACCCCTCCACTTT
-,TRBJ1-1,TRBV7-8,-,CASSLIGGLVLTEAFF,TGTGCCAGCAGCTTAATCGGAGGGCTAGTCCTCACTGAAGCTTTCTTT
-,TRBJ2-2,TRBV7-8,-,CASSLEGARTGELFF,TGTGCCAGCAGCTTAGAAGGGGCTCGGACCGGGGAGCTGTTTTTT
-,TRBJ1-1,TRBV28,-,CAIHVGAWLNTEAFF,TGTGCCATTCATGTCGGGGCCTGGCTGAACACTGAAGCTTTCTTT
TRBD2,TRBJ2-6,TRBV4-1,-,CASSPREGRRSSGANVLTF,TGCGCCAGCAGCCCTCGGGAGGGACGCCGAAGCTCTGGGGCCAACGTCCTGACTTTC
TRBD1,TRBJ2-5,TRBV6-1,-,CASSGTGAIETQYF,TGTGCCAGCAGCGGGACAGGGGCGATCGAGACCCAGTACTTC
-,TRBJ2-2,TRBV5-1,-,CASSQSQTGTGELFF,TGCGCCAGCAGCCAATCACAGACGGGGACCGGGGAGCTGTTTTTT
TRBD2,TRBJ2-5,TRBV19,-,CASSIPWASGDQETQYF,TGTGCCAGTAGTATCCCTTGGGCTAGCGGCGACCAAGAGACCCAGTACTTC
-,TRBJ1-2,TRBV5-4,-,CASSLGLGGYTF,TGTGCCAGCAGCTTGGGTCTCGGTGGCTACACCTTC
TRBD1,TRBJ2-1,TRBV27,-,CASSLGTGNRYEQFF,TGTGCCAGCAGTCTTGGGACAGGGAATAGATATGAGCAGTTCTTC
TRBD1,TRBJ2-7,TRBV6-1,-,CASSEFRQGPYEQYF,TGTGCCAGCAGTGAATTTAGACAGGGGCCCTACGAGCAGTACTTC
TRBD2,TRBJ2-3,TRBV5-4,few,CASTLRLGLARFSSTDTQYF,TGTGCCAGCACCCTGAGGTTGGGACTAGCTCGCTTCTCTAGCACAGATACGCAGTATTTT
TRBD2,TRBJ2-5,TRBV5-1,-,CASSLAAGGHQETQYF,TGCGCCAGCAGCTTGGCAGCGGGGGGGCACCAAGAGACCCAGTACTTC
TRBD1,TRBJ2-7,TRBV4-1,once,CASSHLDPGTGPEQYF,TGCGCCAGCAGCCACCTGGACCCCGGGACAGGGCCCGAGCAGTACTTC
-,TRBJ1-1,TRBV19,once,CASSPPPTMNTEAFF,TGTGCCAGTAGTCCCCCCCCTACCATGAACACTGAAGCTTTCTTT
-,TRBJ2-5,TRBV2,-,CASRLGGSGGQETQYF,TGTGCCAGCAGATTAGGAGGCTCAGGAGGGCAAGAGACCCAGTACTTC
-,TRBJ2-7,TRBV7-2,once,CASSLVSWGAGALIYEQYF,TGTGCCAGCAGCTTAGTCTCGTGGGGTGCGGGGGCCCTAATTTACGAGCAGTACTTC
-,TRBJ2-7,TRBV10-3,-,CAISEGYRSSYEQYF,TGTGCCATCAGTGAGGGCTACCGCAGCTCCTACGAGCAGTACTTC
-,TRBJ1-1,TRBV11-2,-,CASSNVGGRGGNTEAFF,TGTGCCAGCAGCAATGTCGGGGGGCGCGGGGGGAACACTGAAGCTTTCTTT
TRBD1,TRBJ1-4,TRBV5-1,once,CASSPRQGAGREKLFF,TGCGCCAGCAGCCCCAGACAGGGGGCGGGTCGAGAAAAACTGTTTTTT
-,TRBJ2-5,TRBV7-2,-,CASSLSGRETQYF,TGTGCCAGCAGCTTATCAGGGAGGGAGACCCAGTACTTC
-,TRBJ2-7,TRBV18,-,CASSSRDIPYEQYF,TGTGCCAGCTCATCACGAGACATTCCCTACGAGCAGTACTTC
-,TRBJ2-7,TRBV5-1,-,CASSHARGAATDEQYF,TGCGCCAGCAGCCATGCCAGGGGCGCCGCAACGGACGAGCAGTACTTC